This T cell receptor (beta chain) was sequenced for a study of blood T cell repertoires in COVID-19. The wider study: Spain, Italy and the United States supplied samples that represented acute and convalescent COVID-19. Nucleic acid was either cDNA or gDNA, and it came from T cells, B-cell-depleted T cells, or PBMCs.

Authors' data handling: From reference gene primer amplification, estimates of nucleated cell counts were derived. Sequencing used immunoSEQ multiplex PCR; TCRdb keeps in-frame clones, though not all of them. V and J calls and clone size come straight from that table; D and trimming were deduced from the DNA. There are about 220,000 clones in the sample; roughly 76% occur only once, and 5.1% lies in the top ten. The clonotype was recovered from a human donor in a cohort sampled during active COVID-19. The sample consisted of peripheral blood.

This CDR3 reads CASGTAWEQYF. The CDR3 DNA sequence: TGTGCCTCAGGCACGGCCTGGGAGCAGTACTTC. The chain carries TRBV10-3 and TRBJ2-7; D is unclear. The V gene's germline CDR1 is ENHRY and CDR2 SYGVKD. The CDR3 is 11 residues long. Trimming took off 11 bases at V and 7 bases at J, with 15 bases between the two ends.